The clone carrying this TCR beta chain appeared a few times. These data belong to a study of blood T cell repertoires in COVID-19. The CDR3 extends over 14 amino acids. V shed 1 base and J shed 3 bases, with 10 bases lying between them. The germline gives CDR1 LGHDT, CDR2 YNNKEL (reference sequence). Libraries were prepared by immunoSEQ multiplex PCR; TCRdb keeps only in-frame clonotypes and omits some of them. This sample has roughly 120,000 clones, with about 74% found just once. The gene calls are TRBV3-1 (or the pseudogene TRBV3-2) and TRBJ2-7, with a tentative D call TRBD1 (6 bases). The clonotype originates from a man between 65 and 85 years old with acute or convalescent COVID-19. The sequenced material came from peripheral blood. The CDR3 sequence is CASSQGPQGYEQYF. For the CDR3, the DNA is TGTGCCAGCAGCCAAGGACCACAGGGCTACGAGCAGTACTTC.